Listed below are T cell receptor beta chains from one sample, sequenced in a study of T-cell memory formation after mild COVID-19. From the 5' RACE reads, TCRdb called clonotypes with MiXCR, one entry per CDR3 protein. The data hold just under 150,000 distinct CDR3 sequences, with under 7% observed a single time. Sequenced sample: PBMCs or a T cell subset sorted from them (not recorded which). These receptors originate from an adult woman who had mild COVID-19 (a few samples of this study predate the infection). Cell type and time point are not known. Each CDR3 is given with its conserved first and last residue. The order of the fields is clone size, J gene, V gene, D gene, CDR3 protein, CDR3 DNA. A D gene is named only where the DNA matches it firmly. Rows may omit the clone size; those that give it use once, few, many or a size class.

abundance: NA
j_gene: TRBJ1-1
v_gene: TRBV3-1
d_gene: NA
CDR3aa: CASTHRVNTEAFF
CDR3nt: TGTGCCAGCACCCACAGGGTAAACACTGAAGCTTTCTTT

abundance: many
j_gene: TRBJ2-3
v_gene: TRBV5-1
d_gene: TRBD1
CDR3aa: CASSWGTGETDTQYF
CDR3nt: TGCGCCAGCAGCTGGGGGACAGGGGAGACAGATACGCAGTATTTT

abundance: NA
j_gene: TRBJ2-5
v_gene: TRBV5-1
d_gene: NA
CDR3aa: CASSSNLREETQYF
CDR3nt: TGCGCCAGCAGCTCTAATCTCAGGGAAGAGACCCAGTACTTC

abundance: few
j_gene: TRBJ2-7
v_gene: TRBV15
d_gene: NA
CDR3aa: CATSRVTTAYEQYF
CDR3nt: TGTGCCACCAGCAGAGTCACCACCGCCTACGAGCAGTACTTC

abundance: many
j_gene: TRBJ1-1
v_gene: TRBV4-2
d_gene: NA
CDR3aa: CASSQAGTNTEAFF
CDR3nt: TGTGCCAGCAGCCAAGCAGGGACGAACACTGAAGCTTTCTTT

abundance: few
j_gene: TRBJ2-1
v_gene: TRBV27
d_gene: TRBD2
CDR3aa: CASSTLGLAEDNEQFF
CDR3nt: TGTGCCAGCTCAACCCTGGGGCTAGCGGAGGACAATGAGCAGTTCTTC

abundance: many
j_gene: TRBJ2-7
v_gene: TRBV12-3/TRBV12-4
d_gene: NA
CDR3aa: CASSLGEPHEQYF
CDR3nt: TGTGCCAGCAGTTTAGGGGAACCCCACGAGCAGTACTTC

abundance: few
j_gene: TRBJ2-3
v_gene: TRBV12-3/TRBV12-4
d_gene: NA
CDR3aa: CASGYFPDTQYF
CDR3nt: TGTGCCAGTGGGTATTTTCCAGATACGCAGTATTTT

abundance: many
j_gene: TRBJ1-1
v_gene: TRBV4-2
d_gene: TRBD1
CDR3aa: CASSLLEQGAEAFF
CDR3nt: TGTGCCAGCAGCCTATTAGAACAGGGGGCTGAAGCTTTCTTT

abundance: few
j_gene: TRBJ1-1
v_gene: TRBV6-6
d_gene: NA
CDR3aa: CASSYSTPAEAFF
CDR3nt: TGTGCCAGCAGTTACTCGACTCCGGCTGAAGCTTTCTTT

abundance: many
j_gene: TRBJ1-1
v_gene: TRBV5-1
d_gene: TRBD1
CDR3aa: CASRWGQGGTEAFF
CDR3nt: TGCGCCAGCAGATGGGGACAGGGGGGCACTGAAGCTTTCTTT

abundance: NA
j_gene: TRBJ2-3
v_gene: TRBV27
d_gene: TRBD2
CDR3aa: CASSPRGGLYTDTQYF
CDR3nt: TGTGCCAGCAGCCCGCGGGGGGGCCTATACACAGATACGCAGTATTTT

abundance: NA
j_gene: TRBJ2-1
v_gene: TRBV2
d_gene: TRBD2
CDR3aa: CASSGRLANYNEQFF
CDR3nt: TGTGCCAGCAGTGGTAGACTAGCGAATTACAATGAGCAGTTCTTC

abundance: many
j_gene: TRBJ2-7
v_gene: TRBV6-2/TRBV6-3
d_gene: NA
CDR3aa: CATKGPLSYEQYF
CDR3nt: TGTGCCACCAAGGGACCGCTGTCCTACGAGCAGTACTTC

abundance: NA
j_gene: TRBJ2-3
v_gene: TRBV19
d_gene: TRBD2
CDR3aa: CASTWTSGAVADTQYF
CDR3nt: TGTGCCAGTACATGGACTAGCGGAGCCGTGGCAGATACGCAGTATTTT

abundance: NA
j_gene: TRBJ2-2
v_gene: TRBV6-2/TRBV6-3
d_gene: NA
CDR3aa: CASSYSTGSNTGELFF
CDR3nt: TGTGCCAGCAGTTACTCTACAGGGTCGAACACCGGGGAGCTGTTTTTT

abundance: few
j_gene: TRBJ2-1
v_gene: TRBV5-1
d_gene: TRBD1
CDR3aa: CASSLAGQTYNEQFF
CDR3nt: TGCGCCAGCAGCTTGGCGGGACAGACTTACAATGAGCAGTTCTTC

abundance: few
j_gene: TRBJ1-2
v_gene: TRBV6-5
d_gene: TRBD1
CDR3aa: CASSDPGQGYTF
CDR3nt: TGTGCCAGCAGTGATCCGGGACAGGGCTACACCTTC

abundance: few
j_gene: TRBJ1-5
v_gene: TRBV19
d_gene: NA
CDR3aa: CASSIQADNQPQHF
CDR3nt: TGTGCCAGTAGTATACAGGCGGACAATCAGCCCCAGCATTTT

abundance: many
j_gene: TRBJ2-5
v_gene: TRBV12-5
d_gene: NA
CDR3aa: CASGSGDLLETQYF
CDR3nt: TGTGCTAGTGGTTCTGGGGACTTGCTGGAGACCCAGTACTTC

abundance: NA
j_gene: TRBJ2-7
v_gene: TRBV5-1
d_gene: NA
CDR3aa: CASSFHTGSLEQYF
CDR3nt: TGCGCCAGCAGCTTCCACACGGGTTCCCTCGAGCAGTACTTC

abundance: few
j_gene: TRBJ2-1
v_gene: TRBV12-3/TRBV12-4
d_gene: TRBD1
CDR3aa: CASSLGQGAHNEQFF
CDR3nt: TGTGCCAGCAGTTTAGGGCAGGGGGCCCACAATGAGCAGTTCTTC

abundance: NA
j_gene: TRBJ1-6
v_gene: TRBV28
d_gene: NA
CDR3aa: CASSSDSNSPLHF
CDR3nt: TGTGCCAGCAGTTCGGACAGTAATTCACCCCTCCACTTT

abundance: many
j_gene: TRBJ2-5
v_gene: TRBV7-2
d_gene: TRBD2
CDR3aa: CASSLALAGGETQYF
CDR3nt: TGTGCCAGCAGCTTAGCTCTAGCGGGAGGGGAGACCCAGTACTTC

abundance: many
j_gene: TRBJ2-3
v_gene: TRBV3-1
d_gene: NA
CDR3aa: CASSQAMLKDTQYF
CDR3nt: TGTGCCAGCAGCCAAGCGATGCTGAAAGATACGCAGTATTTT

abundance: NA
j_gene: TRBJ2-5
v_gene: TRBV29-1
d_gene: TRBD1
CDR3aa: CSVDSGGGVTQYF
CDR3nt: TGCAGCGTTGATTCAGGGGGCGGGGTGACCCAGTACTTC

abundance: few
j_gene: TRBJ2-3
v_gene: TRBV7-8
d_gene: NA
CDR3aa: CASQAFGIVPDTQYF
CDR3nt: TGTGCCAGCCAGGCCTTCGGTATAGTTCCAGATACGCAGTATTTT

abundance: many
j_gene: TRBJ1-1
v_gene: TRBV12-3/TRBV12-4
d_gene: NA
CDR3aa: CASAPPGSTEAFF
CDR3nt: TGTGCCAGCGCACCGCCCGGGAGCACTGAAGCTTTCTTT

abundance: NA
j_gene: TRBJ1-2
v_gene: TRBV10-3
d_gene: TRBD1
CDR3aa: CAISAFAGQGGNYGYTF
CDR3nt: TGTGCCATCAGTGCGTTCGCTGGGCAGGGGGGCAACTATGGCTACACCTTC

abundance: many
j_gene: TRBJ1-2
v_gene: TRBV20-1
d_gene: TRBD1
CDR3aa: CSARLRGQVSGYTF
CDR3nt: TGCAGTGCTAGACTCAGGGGACAGGTATCTGGCTACACCTTC

abundance: NA
j_gene: TRBJ1-6
v_gene: TRBV11-1
d_gene: TRBD1
CDR3aa: CASSFPDRHNSPLHF
CDR3nt: TGTGCCAGCAGCTTCCCGGACAGGCATAATTCACCCCTCCACTTT

abundance: few
j_gene: TRBJ2-1
v_gene: TRBV7-2
d_gene: NA
CDR3aa: CASGDRSREQFF
CDR3nt: TGTGCCAGCGGAGATAGGAGCCGGGAGCAGTTCTTC

abundance: few
j_gene: TRBJ1-2
v_gene: TRBV2
d_gene: TRBD1
CDR3aa: CASSVSTGTEENYGYTF
CDR3nt: TGTGCCAGCAGTGTCAGTACCGGGACAGAGGAAAACTATGGCTACACCTTC

abundance: many
j_gene: TRBJ1-2
v_gene: TRBV20-1
d_gene: NA
CDR3aa: CSARDQSPRTPGGYTF
CDR3nt: TGCAGTGCTAGAGATCAGAGTCCCAGGACTCCCGGTGGCTACACCTTC

abundance: NA
j_gene: TRBJ2-2
v_gene: TRBV6-5
d_gene: NA
CDR3aa: CASSLRGATGELFF
CDR3nt: TGTGCCAGCAGTCTCCGGGGGGCCACCGGGGAGCTGTTTTTT